Presented here are 8 T cell receptor beta chains from one specimen sequenced in a study of T cell repertoires in cytomegalovirus infection. TCRdb itself ran the reads through MiXCR, one entry per CDR3 protein. The table shows about 490,000 distinct CDR3 sequences, with about 11% occurring only once. The sample consisted of PBMCs. Every receptor here comes from a human donor in good health (CMV status not recorded). Some clones in this sample may be carry-over from other donors' samples.

The sample holds many counts of this clonotype. The genes are TRBV27 and TRBJ1-2; D uncertain. Germline assignment: CDR1 MNHEY and CDR2 SMNVEV (reference sequence). The V end lost 6 bases, the J end lost 7 bases, and 9 bases lay between the germline ends. This CDR3 region has 11 residues. The CDR3 bases are TGTGCCAGCAGGACCGACGGTGGCTACACCTTC. It encodes CASRTDGGYTF.

Many counts were recorded for this clonotype. The rearrangement links TRBV12-3 or TRBV12-4 to TRBJ1-2; D gene ambiguous. The CDR3 runs 11 residues. The V and J ends lost 3 bases and 3 bases respectively, with 2 bases between them. The CDR3 loop is CASSFHYGYTF. The DNA for the CDR3 is TGTGCCAGCAGTTTTCACTATGGCTACACCTTC.

V gene TRBV2 combines with J gene TRBJ2-5; 8 bases line up with TRBD2. This CDR3 spans 16 amino acids. The V gene's germline CDR1 is SNHLY and CDR2 FYNNEI. The V segment lost 1 base and the J segment 1 base; nucleotides outside the gene matches: 5. The CDR3 DNA sequence: TGTGCCAGCAGTGAAGAAGCGGGGGTGATCCAAGAGACCCAGTACTTC. This codes for CASSEEAGVIQETQYF.

This clonotype has ten or more counts. This chain connects TRBV18 to TRBJ2-7; 9 bases map to TRBD1. There are 14 residues in the CDR3. Germline CDR1 is KGHSH and CDR2 is LQKENI. The V gene end was trimmed by 8 bases and the J gene end by 4 bases; junction bases not matched to a gene: 9. The CDR3 DNA reads as TGTGCCAGCAGCCCCGGACAGGGGACGTACGAGCAGTACTTC. Translated: CASSPGQGTYEQYF.

This clonotype was seen repeatedly, ten times or more. The chain links TRBV7-8 to TRBJ1-5; D might be TRBD1 (6 bases). CDR1 is SGHVS and CDR2 is FQNEAQ in the germline V gene. Between the trimmed V and J ends, which lost 2 bases and 6 bases, there was a span of 17 bases. The CDR3 extends over 16 amino acids. CDR3 DNA sequence: TGTGCCAGCAGCTTAATGGGGGCGTGGGGAAGTCAGCCCCAGCATTTT. Translated: CASSLMGAWGSQPQHF. The full variable domain, completed using reference TRBV7-8 and TRBJ1-5, is GAGVSQSPRYKVAKRGQDVALRCDPISGHVSLFWYQQALGQGPEFLTYFQNEAQLDKSGLPSDRFFAERPEGSVSTLKIQRTQQEDSAVYLCASSLMGAWGSQPQHFGDGTRLSIL.

The chain recombines TRBV4-2 with TRBJ2-1; D may be TRBD2 (7 bases). Germline lookup yields CDR1 LGHNA and CDR2 YNFKEQ. CDR3 size: 17 residues. The V end was cut by 0 bases, the J end by 4 bases, with 16 bases between. In DNA form, the CDR3 reads TGTGCCAGCAGCCAAGAACAAGGGGGGGCGGCTTACAATGAGCAGTTCTTC. Residues: CASSQEQGGAAYNEQFF.

This clonotype was found many times. The chain carries TRBV6-1 and TRBJ2-7, with D perhaps matching TRBD1 or TRBD2 (5 bases each). Germline lookup yields CDR1 MNHNS and CDR2 SASEGT. The V end lost 8 bases, the J end lost 0 bases, and 14 bases lay between the germline ends. This CDR3 region has 14 residues. CDR3 residues: CASSRDGTSYEQYF. The CDR3 coding sequence is TGTGCCAGCTCGAGGGACGGCACCTCCTACGAGCAGTACTTC.

This clonotype was detected many times. This sequence joins TRBV5-6 and TRBJ2-6; D unresolved. Trimming removed 0 bases from V and 0 bases from J, with 13 bases in between. Germline CDR1 and CDR2: SGHDT and YYEEEE. CDR3 length: 18 amino acids. CDR3 sequence reads: CASSLGRITISGANVLTF. As DNA, the CDR3 is TGTGCCAGCAGCTTGGGACGGATTACCATCTCTGGGGCCAACGTCCTGACTTTC.